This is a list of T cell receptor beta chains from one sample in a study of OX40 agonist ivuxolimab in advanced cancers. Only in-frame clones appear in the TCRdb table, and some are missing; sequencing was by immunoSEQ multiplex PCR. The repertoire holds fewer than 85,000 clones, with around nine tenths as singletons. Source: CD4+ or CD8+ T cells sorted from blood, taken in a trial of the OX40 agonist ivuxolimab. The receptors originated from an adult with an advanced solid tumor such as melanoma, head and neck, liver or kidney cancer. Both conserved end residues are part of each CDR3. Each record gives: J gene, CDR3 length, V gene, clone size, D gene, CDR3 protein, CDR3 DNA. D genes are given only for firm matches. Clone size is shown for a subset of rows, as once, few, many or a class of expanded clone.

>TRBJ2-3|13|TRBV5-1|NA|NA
CASSVDNTDTQYF
TGCGCCAGCAGCGTCGACAACACAGATACGCAGTATTTT
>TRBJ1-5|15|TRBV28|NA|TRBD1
CASSRRGQGNQPQHF
TGTGCCAGCAGTAGGAGAGGACAGGGAAATCAGCCCCAGCATTTT
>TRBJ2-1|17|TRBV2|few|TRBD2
CASRVGLAVGAQEEQFF
TGTGCCAGCAGGGTAGGACTAGCGGTCGGGGCTCAAGAGGAGCAGTTCTTC
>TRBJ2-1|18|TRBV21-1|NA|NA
CASRLLFTGPYSYNEQFF
TGTGCCAGCAGACTGCTATTCACCGGGCCCTACTCCTACAATGAGCAGTTCTTC
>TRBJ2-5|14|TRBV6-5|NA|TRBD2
CASNPAGGRETQYF
TGTGCCAGCAACCCAGCGGGAGGGCGGGAGACCCAGTACTTC
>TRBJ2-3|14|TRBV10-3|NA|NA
CAIARGDMFRTQYF
TGTGCCATCGCTCGCGGGGATATGTTCCGTACGCAGTATTTT
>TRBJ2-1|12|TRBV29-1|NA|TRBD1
CSVRDSLVGGFF
TGCAGCGTGAGGGACAGCCTCGTCGGTGGGTTCTTC
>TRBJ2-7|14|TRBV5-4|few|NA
CASSDGGQTYEQYF
TGTGCCAGCAGCGATGGGGGACAAACCTACGAGCAGTACTTC
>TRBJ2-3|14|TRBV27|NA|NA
CASSLYPSTDTQYF
TGTGCCAGCAGTTTATACCCTAGCACAGATACGCAGTATTTT
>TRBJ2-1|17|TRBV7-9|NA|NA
CASSLFVASFSYNEQFF
TGTGCCAGCAGCTTATTCGTTGCGAGCTTCTCCTACAATGAGCAGTTCTTC
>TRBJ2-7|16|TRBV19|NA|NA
CASSIERTMASYEQYF
TGTGCCAGTAGTATAGAACGGACTATGGCTTCCTACGAGCAGTACTTC
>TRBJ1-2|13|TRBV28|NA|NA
CAIRPGEIYGYTF
TGTGCCATAAGACCGGGAGAAATCTATGGCTACACCTTC
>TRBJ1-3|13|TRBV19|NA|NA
CASTQGSGNTIYF
TGTGCCAGTACACAGGGATCTGGAAACACCATATATTTT
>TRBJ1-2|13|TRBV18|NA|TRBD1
CASSPRQGDGYTF
TGTGCCAGCTCACCACGACAGGGGGATGGCTACACCTTC
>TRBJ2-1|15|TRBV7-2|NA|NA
CASSSTGITYNEQFF
TGTGCCAGCAGTTCGACGGGTATTACCTACAATGAGCAGTTCTTC
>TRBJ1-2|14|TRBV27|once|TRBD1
CASSLGTGNYGYTF
TGTGCCAGCAGTTTAGGGACAGGAAACTATGGCTACACCTTC
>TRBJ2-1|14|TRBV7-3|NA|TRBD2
CASSPGLAGEAQFF
TGTGCCAGCAGCCCGGGACTAGCGGGAGAGGCCCAGTTCTTC
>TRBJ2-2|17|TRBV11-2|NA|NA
CASSLVLPGEGGGRLFF
TGTGCCAGCAGCTTAGTCCTACCAGGGGAGGGGGGAGGACGGCTGTTTTTT
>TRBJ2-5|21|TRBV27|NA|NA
CASRDRGASASRGHSRETQYF
TGTGCCAGCAGGGACCGGGGGGCTAGCGCTAGCAGGGGGCACTCGCGAGAGACCCAGTACTTC
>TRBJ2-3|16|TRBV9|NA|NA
CASSVEAGGGTDTQYF
TGTGCCAGCAGCGTAGAGGCCGGGGGCGGGACAGATACGCAGTATTTT
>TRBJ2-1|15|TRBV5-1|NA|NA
CASSLDTKGLNEQFF
TGCGCCAGCAGTTTGGACACCAAGGGCCTCAATGAGCAGTTCTTC
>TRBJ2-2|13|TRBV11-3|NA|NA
CASSLHPPGELFF
TGTGCCAGCAGCCTCCATCCCCCCGGGGAGCTGTTTTTT